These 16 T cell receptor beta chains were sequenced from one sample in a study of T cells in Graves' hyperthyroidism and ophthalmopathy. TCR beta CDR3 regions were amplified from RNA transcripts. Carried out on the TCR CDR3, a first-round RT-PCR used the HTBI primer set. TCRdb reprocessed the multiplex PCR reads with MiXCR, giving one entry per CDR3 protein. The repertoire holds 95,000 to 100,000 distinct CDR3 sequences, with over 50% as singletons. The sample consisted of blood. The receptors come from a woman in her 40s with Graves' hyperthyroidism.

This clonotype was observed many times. The CDR3 nucleotides read TGTGCCAGCAATGGACAGGGGAATTCACCCCTCCACTTT. Its protein is CASNGQGNSPLHF. The rearrangement joins TRBV6-5 to TRBJ1-6, with TRBD1 identical over 9 bases. CDR3 size: 13 residues. With 7 bases clipped from V and 7 bases from J, the junction kept 2 bases outside the gene matches. Germline loops: CDR1 MNHEY, CDR2 SVGAGI.

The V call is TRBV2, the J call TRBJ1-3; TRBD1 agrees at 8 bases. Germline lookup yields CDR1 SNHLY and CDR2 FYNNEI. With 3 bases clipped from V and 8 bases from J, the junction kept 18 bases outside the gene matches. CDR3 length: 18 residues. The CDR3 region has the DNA TGTGCCAGCAGTGATGGACAGGGTTTAGGAGGCTATGGCTACACCATATATTTT. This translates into CASSDGQGLGGYGYTIYF.

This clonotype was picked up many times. The CDR3 nucleotides are TGCAGTGCTAGGGATTACGAGCAGTACTTC. Translation: CSARDYEQYF. The chain couples TRBV20-1 to TRBJ2-7; D is unclear. The CDR3 spans 10 residues. Germline V CDR1 and CDR2: DFQATT, SNEGSKA (reference sequence). Between the trimmed V and J ends, which lost 3 bases and 4 bases, there was a span of 4 bases.

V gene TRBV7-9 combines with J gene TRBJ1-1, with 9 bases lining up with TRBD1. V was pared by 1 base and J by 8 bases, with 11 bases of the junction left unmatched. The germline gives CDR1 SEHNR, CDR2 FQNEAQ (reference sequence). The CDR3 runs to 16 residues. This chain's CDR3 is CASSLGDRVPTSEAFF. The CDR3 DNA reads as TGTGCCAGCAGCTTAGGGGACAGGGTGCCGACTAGCGAAGCTTTCTTT.

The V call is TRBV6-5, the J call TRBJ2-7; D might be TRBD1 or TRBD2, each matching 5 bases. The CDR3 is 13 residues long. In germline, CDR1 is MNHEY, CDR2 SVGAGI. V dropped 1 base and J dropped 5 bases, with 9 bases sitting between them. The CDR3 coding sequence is TGTGCCAGCAGTTACTTGGGGGACCACGAGCAGTACTTC. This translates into CASSYLGDHEQYF.

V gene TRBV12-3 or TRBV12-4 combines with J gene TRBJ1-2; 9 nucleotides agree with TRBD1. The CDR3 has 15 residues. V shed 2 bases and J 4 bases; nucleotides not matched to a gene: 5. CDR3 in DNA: TGTGCCAGCAGTTTACGGACAGGGGACGGCTATGGCTACACCTTC. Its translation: CASSLRTGDGYGYTF.

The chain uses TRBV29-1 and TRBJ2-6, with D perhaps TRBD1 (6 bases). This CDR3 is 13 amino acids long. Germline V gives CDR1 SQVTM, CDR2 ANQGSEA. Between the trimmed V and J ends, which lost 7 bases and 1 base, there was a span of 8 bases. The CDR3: CSAGASGANVLTF. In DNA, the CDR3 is TGCAGCGCAGGGGCGTCTGGGGCCAACGTCCTGACTTTC. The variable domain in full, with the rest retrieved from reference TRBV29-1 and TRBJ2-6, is SAVISQKPSRDICQRGTSLTIQCQVDSQVTMMFWYRQQPGQSLTLIATANQGSEATYESGFVIDKFPISRPNLTFSTLTVSNMSPEDSSIYLCSAGASGANVLTFGAGSRLTVL.

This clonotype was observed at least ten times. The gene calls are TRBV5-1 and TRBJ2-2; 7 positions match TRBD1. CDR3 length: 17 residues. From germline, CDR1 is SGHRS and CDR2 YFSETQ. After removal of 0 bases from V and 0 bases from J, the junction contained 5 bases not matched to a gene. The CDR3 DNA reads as TGCGCCAGCAGCTTGGTCGTAGGGGGCACGAACACCGGGGAGCTGTTTTTT. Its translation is CASSLVVGGTNTGELFF.

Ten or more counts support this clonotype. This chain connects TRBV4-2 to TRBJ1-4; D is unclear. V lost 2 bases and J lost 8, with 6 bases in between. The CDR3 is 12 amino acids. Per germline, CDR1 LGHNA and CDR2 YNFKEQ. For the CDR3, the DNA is TGTGCCAGCAGCCAAATTGACGAAAAACTGTTTTTT. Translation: CASSQIDEKLFF.

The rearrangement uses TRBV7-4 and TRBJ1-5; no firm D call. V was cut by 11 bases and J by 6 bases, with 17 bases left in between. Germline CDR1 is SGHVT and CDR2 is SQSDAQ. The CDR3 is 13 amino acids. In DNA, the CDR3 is TGTGCCTGGAGTGTCGGAAAAGGTCAGCCCCAGCATTTT. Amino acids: CAWSVGKGQPQHF.

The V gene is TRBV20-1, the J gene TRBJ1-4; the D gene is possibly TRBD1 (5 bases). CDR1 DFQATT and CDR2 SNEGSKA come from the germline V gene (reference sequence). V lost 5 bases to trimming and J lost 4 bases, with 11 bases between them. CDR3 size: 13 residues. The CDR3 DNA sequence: TGCAGTGCTGCGACAGTGGTTAATGAAAAACTGTTTTTT. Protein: CSAATVVNEKLFF.

The CDR3 sequence: CAISESNGGGVGYTF. CDR3 DNA: TGTGCCATCAGTGAGTCGAACGGGGGAGGGGTTGGCTACACCTTC. The chain carries TRBV10-3 and TRBJ1-2; possibly TRBD1 for D (5 bases). Germline CDR1 and CDR2: ENHRY and SYGVKD. The CDR3 runs 15 residues. The V gene lost 0 bases and the J gene lost 7 bases, with 15 bases spanning the gap.

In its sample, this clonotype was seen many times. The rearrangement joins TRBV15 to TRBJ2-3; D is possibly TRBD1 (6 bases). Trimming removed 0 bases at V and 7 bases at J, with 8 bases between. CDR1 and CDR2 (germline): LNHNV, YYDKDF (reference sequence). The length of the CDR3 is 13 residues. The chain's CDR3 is CATSREQGYTQYF. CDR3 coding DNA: TGTGCCACCAGCAGAGAACAGGGATATACGCAGTATTTT.

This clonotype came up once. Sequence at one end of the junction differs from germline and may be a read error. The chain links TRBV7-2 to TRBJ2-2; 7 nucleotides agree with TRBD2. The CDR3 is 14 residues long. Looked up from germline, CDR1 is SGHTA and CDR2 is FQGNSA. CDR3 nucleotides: TGCGCCAGCAGATTTGCTCGGTACACCGGGGGGTTGTTTTTT. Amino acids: CASRFARYTGGLFF.

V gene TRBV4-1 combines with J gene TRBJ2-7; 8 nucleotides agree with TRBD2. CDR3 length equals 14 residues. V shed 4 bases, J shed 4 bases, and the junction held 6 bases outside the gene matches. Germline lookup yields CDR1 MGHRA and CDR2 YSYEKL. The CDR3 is CASSRGGRPYEQYF. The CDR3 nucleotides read TGCGCCAGCAGCCGGGGCGGGAGGCCTTACGAGCAGTACTTC.

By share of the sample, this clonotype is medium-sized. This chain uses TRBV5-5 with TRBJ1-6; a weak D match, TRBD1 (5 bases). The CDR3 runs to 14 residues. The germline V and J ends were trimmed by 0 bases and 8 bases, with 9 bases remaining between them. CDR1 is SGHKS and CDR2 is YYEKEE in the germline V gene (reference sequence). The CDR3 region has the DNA TGTGCCAGCAGCTTGGCCGGGGACGATTCACCCCTCCACTTT. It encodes CASSLAGDDSPLHF.